The 20 T cell receptor beta chains given below trace back to one sample, sequenced in a study of blood T cell repertoires in COVID-19. This table comes from immunoSEQ multiplex PCR, and its TCRdb copy is limited to in-frame clones, with some not included. The sample lists nearly 110,000 clones; around 90% were seen once. The sequencing sample was made of peripheral blood. The receptors stem from a woman in her twenties or thirties with acute or convalescent COVID-19.

V usage is TRBV27 and J usage is TRBJ1-5; D is possibly TRBD1 (5 bases). Between the trimmed V and J ends, which lost 4 bases and 6 bases, there was a span of 7 bases. Germline CDR1 is MNHEY and CDR2 is SMNVEV (reference sequence). The CDR3 has 12 residues. The CDR3 spells CASSYRGQPQHF. As DNA, the CDR3 is TGTGCCAGCAGTTATAGGGGTCAGCCCCAGCATTTT.

The chain employs TRBV14 and TRBJ2-7; 7 bases agree with TRBD2. This CDR3 is 16 amino acids long. The V gene's germline CDR1 is SGHDN and CDR2 FVKESK. With 0 bases clipped from V and 6 bases from J, the junction kept 11 bases outside the gene matches. The CDR3 sequence is CASSQDVPGTGGEQYF. CDR3 nucleotide sequence: TGTGCCAGCAGCCAAGATGTGCCGGGTACGGGGGGCGAGCAGTACTTC.

This sequence joins TRBV5-4 and TRBJ2-3; TRBD2 might be the D (6 bases). Trimming left V 0 bases short and J 2 bases short, with 13 bases between. The CDR3 is 16 residues long. CDR1 and CDR2 from the germline V gene are SGHNT and YYREEE (reference sequence). The CDR3 loop reads CASSLDLAEYTDTQYF. CDR3 sequence (DNA): TGTGCCAGCAGCTTGGACTTAGCGGAATACACAGATACGCAGTATTTT.

This clone appeared once. The V and J genes are TRBV19 and TRBJ1-2; 9 nucleotides agree with TRBD1. Unmatched junction bases numbered 6, after V lost 5 bases and J lost 5 bases. Per the germline V gene, CDR1 is LNHDA and CDR2 is SQIVND (reference sequence). The CDR3 spans 14 residues. The chain's CDR3 is CASSQTGGAYGYTF. CDR3 in DNA: TGTGCCAGTAGTCAGACAGGGGGAGCATATGGCTACACCTTC. Looking up the rest from reference TRBV19 and TRBJ1-2 gives the full variable domain: DGGITQSPKYLFRKEGQNVTLSCEQNLNHDAMYWYRQDPGQGLRLIYYSQIVNDFQKGDIAEGYSVSREKKESFPLTVTSAQKNPTAFYLCASSQTGGAYGYTFGSGTRLTVV.

This clone was picked up one time. The chain links TRBV28 to TRBJ1-6, with D maybe TRBD1 (5 bases). CDR3 length: 15 amino acids. From germline, CDR1 is MDHEN and CDR2 SYDVKM. Trimming cost V 3 bases and J 10 bases, with 16 bases left between them. The CDR3 DNA reads as TGTGCCAGCAGTTTCCCCTCAGGGAGGAAGTCACCCCTCCACTTT. Translation: CASSFPSGRKSPLHF.

This sequence joins TRBV7-2 and TRBJ1-2; no clear D. Germline-derived CDR1 and CDR2 are SGHTA and FQGNSA. The CDR3 extends over 16 amino acids. V was trimmed by 1 base and J by 5 bases, leaving 17 bases between them. CDR3 sequence: CASSLVAGSSYYGYTF. The CDR3 DNA sequence: TGTGCCAGCAGCTTAGTCGCAGGTTCGTCCTATTATGGCTACACCTTC.

The chain's CDR3 is CAWREGRAGMNTEAFF. The DNA for the CDR3 is TGTGCCTGGAGGGAGGGTCGGGCAGGAATGAACACTGAAGCTTTCTTT. V and J are TRBV30 and TRBJ1-1; D is uncertain. Germline CDR1 reads GTSNPN; CDR2 reads SVGIG (reference sequence). V was clipped by 3 bases and J by 0 bases, with 17 bases between them. The CDR3 runs to 16 residues.

This clone was detected only once. The J gene is TRBJ2-4, the V gene TRBV29-1; D perhaps matches TRBD1 (5 bases). This CDR3 has 17 residues. Trimming removed 5 bases at V and 0 bases at J, with 20 bases between. Germline loops: CDR1 SQVTM, CDR2 ANQGSEA. CDR3 in amino acids: CSVLGSNKQVAKNIQYF. As DNA, the CDR3 is TGCAGCGTTTTGGGCAGTAATAAACAGGTAGCCAAAAACATTCAGTACTTC.

Turning to this clone: Different DNA sequences within this sample yield the same CDR3. J is TRBJ1-5 and V is TRBV5-1, with D perhaps matching TRBD1 (6 bases). V was shortened by 4 bases and J by 2 bases, with 7 bases between the two germline ends. Germline CDR1 is SGHRS and CDR2 is YFSETQ. The CDR3 sequence is 13 residues long. CDR3 bases: TGCGCCAGCAGCCCAGGGGGCAATCAGCCCCAGCATTTT. As protein: CASSPGGNQPQHF.

V usage is TRBV28 and J usage is TRBJ2-3; a weak D match, TRBD2 (5 bases). Trimming took off 4 bases at V and 4 bases at J, with 18 bases between the two ends. The CDR3 runs to 16 residues. Looked up from germline, CDR1 is MDHEN and CDR2 is SYDVKM. CDR3: CASSSTHSRSADTQYF. CDR3 nucleotides: TGTGCCAGCAGTTCCACTCACAGTCGTAGCGCAGATACGCAGTATTTT.

This chain connects TRBV4-1 to TRBJ1-5; weak D call: TRBD1 (5 bases). The germline gives CDR1 MGHRA, CDR2 YSYEKL. The CDR3 has 13 residues. V dropped 4 bases and J dropped 3 bases, with 7 bases sitting between them. CDR3 sequence (DNA): TGCGCCAGCAGCCGACAGATCAATCAGCCCCAGCATTTT. Translated, it gives CASSRQINQPQHF.

This sequence joins TRBV5-1 and TRBJ2-2; no clear D. V was shortened by 4 bases and J by 1 base, with 11 bases between the two germline ends. CDR1 and CDR2 from the germline V gene are SGHRS and YFSETQ. This CDR3 has 15 amino acids. The CDR3 spells CASSPRGGNTGELFF. The DNA for the CDR3 is TGCGCCAGCAGCCCTAGAGGCGGGAACACCGGGGAGCTGTTTTTT.

V usage is TRBV7-2 and J usage is TRBJ2-5, with 7 bases aligning to TRBD1. CDR3 size: 14 residues. Germline CDR1 is SGHTA and CDR2 is FQGNSA. After removal of 0 bases from V and 5 bases from J, the junction contained 3 bases not matched to a gene. The DNA for the CDR3 is TGTGCCAGCAGCTTAGCATCGGACAGGGAGACCCAGTACTTC. This translates into CASSLASDRETQYF.

This chain uses TRBV6-5 with TRBJ2-7; D is possibly TRBD2 (5 bases). The ends were cut back, 2 bases at V and 3 bases at J, with 14 bases in the middle. The germline V gene has CDR1 MNHEY and CDR2 SVGAGI. The CDR3 runs 15 residues. The chain's CDR3 is CASSYQNGRDYEQYF. The CDR3 nucleotides are TGTGCCAGCAGTTACCAGAACGGACGGGACTACGAGCAGTACTTC.

The chain carries TRBV6-1 and TRBJ1-1, with TRBD1 matching over 7 bases. Per the germline V gene, CDR1 is MNHNS and CDR2 is SASEGT. The V segment lost 5 bases and the J segment 0 bases; nucleotides outside the gene matches: 3. The CDR3 length is 14 residues. DNA for the CDR3: TGTGCCAGCAGTTTAGGGGGCTTGAACACTGAAGCTTTCTTT. Translation gives CASSLGGLNTEAFF.

In this sample, this clone turned up once. This rearrangement joins TRBV30 to TRBJ2-7; 12 positions match TRBD2. V lost 1 base to trimming and J lost 3 bases; unmatched junction nucleotides: 7. The CDR3 spans 16 residues. Germline V CDR1 and CDR2: GTSNPN, SVGIG (reference sequence). The CDR3, as DNA: TGTGCCTGGAGTGGACAGACTAGCGGGAGTCTCTACGAGCAGTACTTC. Protein: CAWSGQTSGSLYEQYF.

This chain joins TRBV4-2 and TRBJ2-3; 10 positions agree with TRBD2. Per the germline V gene, CDR1 is LGHNA and CDR2 is YNFKEQ. This CDR3 spans 17 amino acids. V lost 4 bases and J lost 2; bases outside the gene matches: 9. The CDR3 loop is CASSLSGLAGVTDTQYF. The CDR3 DNA reads as TGTGCCAGCAGCCTATCTGGGCTAGCGGGGGTCACAGATACGCAGTATTTT.

The J gene is TRBJ2-7, the V gene TRBV11-3, with a possible D match to TRBD2 (5 bases). This CDR3 is built from 17 residues. CDR1 is SGHNT, CDR2 YENEEA, per germline. The germline V and J ends were trimmed by 5 bases and 0 bases, with 20 bases remaining between them. The CDR3 sequence: CASSLPSIAADSYEQYF. The DNA for the CDR3 is TGTGCCAGCAGCCTCCCCTCCATAGCAGCGGACTCCTACGAGCAGTACTTC.

The chain links TRBV9 to TRBJ1-4, with unresolved D. Trimming shortened V by 0 bases and J by 3 bases, and 12 bases separated the two germline ends. The CDR3 length is 16 residues. Germline V gene data show CDR1 as SGDLS and CDR2 as YYNGEE. The CDR3 loop is CASSVGLGRANEKLFF. The CDR3 bases are TGTGCCAGCAGCGTAGGCCTGGGGAGGGCTAATGAAAAACTGTTTTTT.

V is TRBV24-1 and J is TRBJ2-1; 8 bases fit TRBD2. J gave up 4 bases and V 7 bases, and 5 bases lay outside the gene matches. Germline V gene sequence: CDR1 KGHDR, CDR2 SFDVKD. The CDR3 consists of 14 residues. Written as DNA, the CDR3 is TGTGCCACCAGCCTTAGCGGGACTTACAATGAGCAGTTCTTC. Amino acid sequence: CATSLSGTYNEQFF.